The present entry profiles one T cell receptor beta chain with its context. The antigen is not known. A second roughly 7 to 12 cycle PCR used barcoded and J-beta primers. Via MiXCR, TCRdb re-called the 5' RACE reads, giving one row per CDR3 protein. The sample holds hundreds of thousands of distinct CDR3 sequences, roughly 58% seen once. The data stem from a study of blood T cells in healthy people across ages. Study details: Template switching caught about one barcoded beta molecule for each two T cells. Study-level points and caveats: A conclusive naive versus antigen-experienced comparison was prevented by the unsorted PBMCs.

Collection of roughly 9.6 milliliters of peripheral blood was performed for each donor. This CDR3 has 14 residues. Trimming at V came to 7 bases and at J to 1 base, leaving 3 bases not matched to a gene. Sequencing used blood. The chain joins TRBV12-3 or TRBV12-4 to TRBJ1-5; TRBD1 matches 8 bases. This clonotype was sampled from a man between 60 and 75 years old in good health. CDR3 residues: CASIRQGSNQPQHF. CDR3 nucleotide sequence: TGTGCCAGCATACGACAGGGGAGCAATCAGCCCCAGCATTTT.